Below, 25 T cell receptor beta chains from the same sample are listed, as sequenced in a study of blood T cell repertoires in COVID-19. Profiled with immunoSEQ multiplex PCR; TCRdb holds only in-frame clones, not every one. The sample holds 20,000 to 30,000 clones, roughly 71% seen once. Sequenced sample: peripheral blood. The source is a man older than 75 with active or convalescent COVID-19.

The chain joins TRBV7-9 to TRBJ1-1; D gene uncertain. CDR3 size: 12 residues. Trimming removed 3 bases at V and 3 bases at J, with 5 bases between. CDR1 SEHNR and CDR2 FQNEAQ come from the germline V gene (reference sequence). The CDR3 protein is CASSFGDTEAFF. The CDR3 DNA reads TGTGCCAGCAGCTTCGGGGACACTGAAGCTTTCTTT.

This sequence joins TRBV5-4 and TRBJ1-3; perhaps TRBD1 as D (6 bases). The CDR3 spans 15 residues. V was cut by 4 bases and J by 4 bases, with 15 bases left in between. Germline CDR1 is SGHNT and CDR2 is YYREEE (reference sequence). The CDR3 loop reads CASSPSTGKGNTIYF. In nucleotides, the CDR3 is TGTGCCAGCAGCCCCTCCACAGGGAAAGGAAACACCATATATTTT.

The rearrangement uses TRBV18 and TRBJ2-7; D possibly corresponds to TRBD1 (6 bases). Germline V CDR1 and CDR2: KGHSH, LQKENI. The CDR3 is 13 residues long. V lost 5 bases to trimming and J lost 2 bases, with 10 bases between them. The CDR3 reads CASSTGHTYEQYF. The CDR3 region has the DNA TGTGCCAGCTCAACGGGACACACCTACGAGCAGTACTTC.

The rearrangement links TRBV2 to TRBJ2-2; 15 bases agree with TRBD2. The CDR3 has 17 residues. CDR1 SNHLY and CDR2 FYNNEI come from the germline V gene. V was clipped by 4 bases and J by 7 bases; unmatched bases: 7. CDR3 residues: CASSGTSGGARVGELFF. CDR3 coding DNA: TGTGCCAGCAGTGGGACTAGCGGGGGGGCCCGCGTCGGGGAGCTGTTTTTT.

V usage is TRBV3-1 (or the pseudogene TRBV3-2) and J usage is TRBJ2-6; D gene unclear. The V end was cut by 5 bases, the J end by 2 bases, with 4 bases between. Per germline, CDR1 LGHDT and CDR2 YNNKEL (reference sequence). The CDR3 is 13 amino acids. DNA of the CDR3: TGTGCCAGCAGCGGGCCTGGGGCCAACGTCCTGACTTTC. The encoded protein is CASSGPGANVLTF.

The chain is built from TRBV7-9 and TRBJ1-2, with unresolved D. The CDR3 consists of 15 residues. Germline V gene lookup returns CDR1 SEHNR and CDR2 FQNEAQ (reference sequence). V lost 6 bases and J 0 bases, leaving 14 bases between the germline ends. The DNA of the CDR3 is TGTGCCAGCAGTTCCGACAAGTTAGCTAACTATGGCTACACCTTC. Encoded protein: CASSSDKLANYGYTF.

The chain carries TRBV15 and TRBJ2-2; maybe TRBD2 (5 bases). Germline-derived CDR1 and CDR2 are LNHNV and YYDKDF (reference sequence). V lost 0 bases and J lost 7, with 21 bases in between. The CDR3 consists of 18 residues. The CDR3 is CATSRDRTRSRDRGELFF. CDR3 nucleotides: TGTGCCACCAGCAGAGATCGGACTCGGTCAAGGGATCGCGGGGAGCTGTTTTTT.

J is TRBJ2-3 and V is TRBV9, with a tentative D call TRBD2 (5 bases). V lost 0 bases to trimming and J lost 7 bases, with 15 bases between them. From germline, CDR1 is SGDLS and CDR2 YYNGEE. The CDR3 is 15 residues long. The DNA for the CDR3 is TGTGCCAGCAGCGTAGGGGTCGTACTAGGAAATACGCAGTATTTT. Translating it yields CASSVGVVLGNTQYF.

This clone appeared a few times. The chain combines TRBV4-1 with TRBJ1-5, with 9 bases that match TRBD1. Germline trimming cut 1 base from V and 2 bases from J; bases unmatched to any gene: 0. The CDR3 consists of 15 residues. The germline V gene has CDR1 MGHRA and CDR2 YSYEKL. CDR3 residues: CASSQGTGGNQPQHF. The CDR3 DNA is TGCGCCAGCAGCCAAGGGACAGGGGGCAATCAGCCCCAGCATTTT.

The rearrangement links TRBV4-1 to TRBJ1-2; 7 bases line up with TRBD1. CDR3 length equals 13 residues. Germline-derived CDR1 and CDR2 are MGHRA and YSYEKL. Trimming at V came to 0 bases and at J to 14 bases, leaving 9 bases not matched to a gene. The CDR3 sequence is CASSQDTAGGLTF. The CDR3 coding sequence is TGCGCCAGCAGCCAAGATACGGCAGGGGGATTGACCTTC.

This clone was detected only a few times. The chain carries TRBV27 and TRBJ1-2; D is unresolved. The CDR3 is 13 residues long. The germline CDR1 and CDR2 sequences are MNHEY and SMNVEV (reference sequence). V shed 5 bases and J shed 5 bases, with 12 bases lying between them. The CDR3 sequence: CASSPGRYYGYTF. The CDR3 bases are TGTGCCAGCAGTCCCGGGAGATATTATGGCTACACCTTC.

This clone was counted once. The chain has TRBV19 and TRBJ1-4; TRBD1 might be the D (6 bases). The CDR3 totals 16 residues. The V end was cut by 3 bases, the J end by 0 bases, with 11 bases between. The germline CDR1 and CDR2 sequences are LNHDA and SQIVND (reference sequence). This CDR3 is CASSIGRDTTNEKLFF. The DNA of the CDR3 is TGTGCCAGTAGTATCGGCAGGGACACAACTAATGAAAAACTGTTTTTT.

This clone turned up a few times. The CDR3 nucleotides read TGCAGGGACTGGACTAGCGGGGGAACGTACGAGCAGTACTTC. Its protein is CRDWTSGGTYEQYF. The chain couples TRBV29-1 to TRBJ2-7, with 13 bases identical to TRBD2. The germline gives CDR1 SQVTM, CDR2 ANQGSEA. This CDR3 comprises 14 residues.

This clone has more than one count but fewer than ten. The V call is TRBV5-4, the J call TRBJ1-4; 7 positions agree with TRBD1. CDR1 is SGHNT and CDR2 is YYREEE in the germline V gene (reference sequence). J gave up 4 bases and V 4 bases, and 4 bases lay outside the gene matches. The CDR3 consists of 14 residues. The CDR3 DNA follows: TGTGCCAGCAGCCCGGGACAGAGTAATGAAAAACTGTTTTTT. This sequence encodes CASSPGQSNEKLFF.

This chain connects TRBV15 to TRBJ1-5; D gene unclear. Trimming shortened V by 3 bases and J by 0 bases, and 9 bases separated the two germline ends. Germline CDR1 and CDR2: LNHNV and YYDKDF (reference sequence). The CDR3 is made up of 15 amino acids. The CDR3 reads CATSREGVSNQPQHF. The DNA for the CDR3 is TGTGCCACCAGCAGGGAGGGAGTTAGCAATCAGCCCCAGCATTTT.

The rearrangement uses TRBV6-5 and TRBJ2-5, with TRBD2 as a possible D gene (6 bases). Germline-derived CDR1 and CDR2 are MNHEY and SVGAGI. V lost 8 bases and J 4 bases, leaving 14 bases between the germline ends. The CDR3 totals 13 residues. The CDR3 DNA reads as TGTGCCAGCCTACTAGCTGGGGGAGAGACCCAGTACTTC. It codes for CASLLAGGETQYF.

The V and J genes are TRBV6-5 and TRBJ1-2; D remains unclear. Germline CDR1 MNHEY, CDR2 SVGAGI. The CDR3 consists of 13 residues. Trimming pared 4 bases from V and 8 bases from J, leaving 14 bases between. The CDR3 spells CASSSGRMGGYTF. CDR3 nucleotide sequence: TGTGCCAGCAGTTCCGGTCGGATGGGCGGCTACACCTTC.

This chain joins TRBV19 and TRBJ1-2; weak D call: TRBD1 (5 bases). Germline CDR1 LNHDA, CDR2 SQIVND (reference sequence). V was shortened by 3 bases and J by 4 bases, with 9 bases between the two germline ends. There are 13 residues in the CDR3. This CDR3 is CASSIGGTYGYTF. In nucleotides, the CDR3 is TGTGCCAGTAGTATCGGAGGGACCTATGGCTACACCTTC.

The chain employs TRBV5-4 and TRBJ1-2; 7 bases are a match to TRBD1. This CDR3 has 13 residues. Unmatched junction bases numbered 9, after V lost 6 bases and J lost 7 bases. Germline lookup yields CDR1 SGHNT and CDR2 YYREEE (reference sequence). DNA of the CDR3: TGTGCCAGCACCCTAACAGGGGTGGCTGGCTACACCTTC. It is translated as CASTLTGVAGYTF. Complete variable domain (other parts from reference TRBV5-4 and TRBJ1-2): ETGVTQSPTHLIKTRGQQVTLRCSSQSGHNTVSWYQQALGQGPQFIFQYYREEENGRGNFPPRFSGLQFPNYSSELNVNALELDDSALYLCASTLTGVAGYTFGSGTRLTVV.

This clone was detected a few times. The chain employs TRBV4-1 and TRBJ2-1, with 14 bases lining up with TRBD2. Germline V gene sequence: CDR1 MGHRA, CDR2 YSYEKL. The CDR3 is made up of 16 amino acids. Trimming at V came to 10 bases and at J to 5 bases, leaving 10 bases not matched to a gene. Here the CDR3 reads CATQLAGLAGDNEQFF. The CDR3 region has the DNA TGCGCCACCCAACTGGCGGGACTAGCGGGGGACAATGAGCAGTTCTTC.

Concerning this clone itself: Other nucleotide sequences in the sample specify the same CDR3. This chain links TRBV2 with TRBJ1-2, with 7 bases matching TRBD1. The CDR3 is made up of 13 amino acids. Germline CDR1 and CDR2: SNHLY and FYNNEI. V was pared by 5 bases and J by 4 bases, with 4 bases of the junction left unmatched. The CDR3 here is CASSRQGGYGYTF. Here the CDR3 DNA reads TGTGCCAGCAGTCGACAGGGCGGCTATGGCTACACCTTC.

This clone was detected once. V usage is TRBV6-5 and J usage is TRBJ2-7; D remains unclear. The V gene's germline CDR1 is MNHEY and CDR2 SVGAGI. V lost 2 bases to trimming and J lost 6 bases, with 11 bases between them. The CDR3 has 13 amino acids. CDR3 loop: CASSYGFGSEQYF. The CDR3 nucleotides are TGTGCCAGCAGTTACGGGTTCGGGTCCGAGCAGTACTTC.

V and J are TRBV6-2 or TRBV6-3 and TRBJ2-2; TRBD2 matches 11 bases. This CDR3 region has 18 residues. After removal of 0 bases from V and 0 bases from J, the junction contained 3 bases not matched to a gene. Looked up from germline, CDR1 is MNHEY and CDR2 is SVGEGT. The CDR3 is CASSYSLTSGTNTGELFF. CDR3 bases: TGTGCCAGCAGTTACTCGTTGACTAGCGGGACGAACACCGGGGAGCTGTTTTTT.

The chain recombines TRBV7-8 with TRBJ1-1; 7 nucleotides align to TRBD1. V was pared by 0 bases and J by 4 bases, with 8 bases of the junction left unmatched. Germline V lookup: CDR1 SGHVS, CDR2 FQNEAQ. CDR3 size: 16 residues. The CDR3 protein is CASSLAVQRQGTEAFF. The CDR3, as DNA: TGTGCCAGCAGCTTAGCAGTACAGCGACAGGGCACTGAAGCTTTCTTT.

Written as DNA, the CDR3 is TGTGCCAGCAGTCGGGACAGGGAAGAGACCCAGTACTTC. This gives the protein CASSRDREETQYF. The rearrangement links TRBV6-5 to TRBJ2-5, with 9 positions matching TRBD1. The CDR3 is 13 residues long. CDR1 and CDR2 from the germline V gene are MNHEY and SVGAGI. V lost 5 bases and J lost 3; bases outside the gene matches: 1.